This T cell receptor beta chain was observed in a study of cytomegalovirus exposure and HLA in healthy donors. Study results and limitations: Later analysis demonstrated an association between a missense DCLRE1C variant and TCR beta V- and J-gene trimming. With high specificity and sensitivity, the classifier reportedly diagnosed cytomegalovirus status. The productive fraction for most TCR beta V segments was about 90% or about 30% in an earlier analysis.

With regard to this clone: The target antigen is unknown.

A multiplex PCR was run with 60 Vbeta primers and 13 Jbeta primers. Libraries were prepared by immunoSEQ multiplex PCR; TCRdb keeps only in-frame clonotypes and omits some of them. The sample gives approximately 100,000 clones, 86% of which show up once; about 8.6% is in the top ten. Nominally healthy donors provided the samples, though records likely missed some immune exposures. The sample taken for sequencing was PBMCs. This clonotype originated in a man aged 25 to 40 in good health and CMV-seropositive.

CDR3 DNA sequence: TGTGCCAGCAGCTTAGGGGGCCGGGCAGATCAGCCCCAGCATTTT. Its protein is CASSLGGRADQPQHF. This rearrangement joins TRBV7-9 to TRBJ1-5, with a tentative D call TRBD1 (5 bases). V was shortened by 1 base and J by 5 bases, with 12 bases between the two germline ends. Per the germline V gene, CDR1 is SEHNR and CDR2 is FQNEAQ (reference sequence). This CDR3 is built from 15 residues.